The rows below give T cell receptor beta chains drawn from one sample of a study of beta chain features in type 1 diabetes. Data came from immunoSEQ multiplex PCR; TCRdb stores just in-frame clones and leaves some out. The top ten hold under 0.02% of the sample, which has under 450,000 clones, about 15% seen once. The sequencing sample was made of naive CD4+ T cells from blood. Receptors were obtained from a woman aged 18-29 years in good health. Both conserved end residues are part of each CDR3. A D gene is named only where the DNA matches it firmly. The listing skips clone size in some rows; elsewhere it reads once, few, many or a size class.

CDR3 DNA	CDR3 protein	D gene	clone size	V gene	J gene
TGTGCCAGCAGCTTGGTGAATAGCGGCGCCTACAATGAGCAGTTCTTC	CASSLVNSGAYNEQFF	NA	few	TRBV5-6	TRBJ2-1
TGCGCCAGCAGCTTGGATAAGGGGGTCACTGAAGCTTTCTTT	CASSLDKGVTEAFF	NA	NA	TRBV5-1	TRBJ1-1
TGCAGCGTAGTTGGGCAGCTCAATCAGCCCCAGCATTTT	CSVVGQLNQPQHF	NA	few	TRBV29-1	TRBJ1-5
TGTGCCAGCAGCGTAGCTGGAAGGGGGCGGATGGGATATGGCTACACCTTC	CASSVAGRGRMGYGYTF	TRBD1	NA	TRBV9	TRBJ1-2
TGCAGCGTTGTCCCAGCGGGAGGGTACGAGCAGTACTTC	CSVVPAGGYEQYF	TRBD2	few	TRBV29-1	TRBJ2-7
TGTGCCAGCAGTTTGGGGACAGAAGAGACCCAGTACTTC	CASSLGTEETQYF	TRBD1	NA	TRBV27	TRBJ2-5
TGTGCCAGCAGTTCGAAATCCTTATTGGGTGGGGCAGCTTTCTTT	CASSSKSLLGGAAFF	NA	NA	TRBV6-5	TRBJ1-1
TGTGCCAGCGGCTCTTTAGCGGGAGTCGTGAATGAGCAGTTCTTC	CASGSLAGVVNEQFF	TRBD2	few	TRBV7-2	TRBJ2-1
TGTGCCAGCAGCTCAGGGAATCAGCCCCAGCATTTT	CASSSGNQPQHF	NA	NA	TRBV7-6	TRBJ1-5
TGTGCCAGCAGTTTGGCCGAGAGCGGGAGTCTAGATACGCAGTATTTT	CASSLAESGSLDTQYF	TRBD2	NA	TRBV28	TRBJ2-3
TGTGCCAGCTCACCGACAGTCGGGCCCCAAGAGACCCAGTACTTC	CASSPTVGPQETQYF	NA	few	TRBV18	TRBJ2-5
TGTGCCAGCAGCTTAACAGGGGATCCCTACAATGAGCAGTTCTTC	CASSLTGDPYNEQFF	TRBD1	few	TRBV7-9	TRBJ2-1
TGTGCCAGCAGTCCCGACGTTACAGTGAACACTGAAGCTTTCTTT	CASSPDVTVNTEAFF	NA	NA	TRBV2	TRBJ1-1
TGTGCCAGTAGGGACCGGGGGGAAACTGAAGCTTTCTTT	CASRDRGETEAFF	NA	NA	TRBV19	TRBJ1-1
TGCGCCAGCAGCTTCGAAGGCGGGACCGAGCAGTACTTC	CASSFEGGTEQYF	NA	NA	TRBV5-1	TRBJ2-7
TGTGCCAGCAGGCGGGGAGGGGCTAATCAGCCCCAGCATTTT	CASRRGGANQPQHF	NA	NA	TRBV6-6	TRBJ1-5
TGTGCCAGCAGCCAATCCGGGACTAGTCGTAGCAATGAGCAGTTCTTC	CASSQSGTSRSNEQFF	TRBD2	few	TRBV14	TRBJ2-1
TGCGCCAGCAGCCTCCTGGGAGGGAGTTTGGAGAGTGAGCAGTTCTTC	CASSLLGGSLESEQFF	TRBD2	NA	TRBV4-3	TRBJ2-1
TGTGCCAGTAGTAGGGGACAACGCGCCGGGGAGCTGTTTTTT	CASSRGQRAGELFF	NA	few	TRBV19	TRBJ2-2
TGCGCCAGCAGCCGGGGACTAGAAGGCCGGGATTTT	CASSRGLEGRDF	TRBD2	few	TRBV5-1	TRBJ2-3
TGTGCCAGCAGCCAGGGGCGAACTGAAGCTTTCTTT	CASSQGRTEAFF	NA	NA	TRBV28	TRBJ1-1
TGTGCCAGCTCACCACCAGGACAGGGGGCCGGAGGGGGCAATCAGCCCCAGCATTTT	CASSPPGQGAGGGNQPQHF	TRBD1	NA	TRBV18	TRBJ1-5
TGTGCCAGCAGACCTCGGGGGGTAAACCAGCCCCAGCATTTT	CASRPRGVNQPQHF	NA	few	TRBV2	TRBJ1-5
TGCGCCAGCAGCACACTAGCGGGAGTATGGAATGAGCAGTTCTTC	CASSTLAGVWNEQFF	TRBD2	few	TRBV5-1	TRBJ2-1
TGTGCCTGGAGTGTTGGAGGGGCTTTCTTT	CAWSVGGAFF	NA	few	TRBV30	TRBJ1-1
TGTGCCAGCCGGCCGGGACAGGGATGGGGCTACACCTTC	CASRPGQGWGYTF	TRBD1	NA	TRBV2	TRBJ1-2
TGTGCCAGCAGTTCGGTAGAGGGTGAGCAGTTCTTC	CASSSVEGEQFF	NA	few	TRBV27	TRBJ2-1
TGTGCCTGGGGGGGGGAGCGGGAGTCGAACGAGCAGTACTTC	CAWGGERESNEQYF	TRBD2	NA	TRBV30	TRBJ2-7
TGTGCCAGCTCACCTAAGAACACCGGGGAGCTGTTTTTT	CASSPKNTGELFF	NA	few	TRBV18	TRBJ2-2
TGTGCCAGCAGCGTACTAGCCGGGACCCAGTACTTC	CASSVLAGTQYF	NA	few	TRBV9	TRBJ2-5
TGTGCCAGCAGCTTATCCACAGGGCACCAAGAGACCCAGTACTTC	CASSLSTGHQETQYF	NA	NA	TRBV11-1	TRBJ2-5
TGTGCCAGCAGCCGTCCGACAGGGGGGTCCTACGAGCAGTACTTC	CASSRPTGGSYEQYF	TRBD1	few	TRBV7-9	TRBJ2-7
TGTGCCAGCAGTTTACTCGGGACTAGCGGGAGTGACAATGAGCAGTTCTTC	CASSLLGTSGSDNEQFF	TRBD2	NA	TRBV28	TRBJ2-1
TGCAGCCCTACAGCTCAGAAGGGGACTGAAGCTTTCTTT	CSPTAQKGTEAFF	NA	NA	TRBV29-1	TRBJ1-1
TGTGCCAGCAGCTCCCAGAGGACAGGGAGTGGCTACACCTTC	CASSSQRTGSGYTF	TRBD1	NA	TRBV11-2	TRBJ1-2
TGTGCCAGCAGCCAAGATCCCACTGGGGCCAACGTCCTGACTTTC	CASSQDPTGANVLTF	NA	few	TRBV4-2	TRBJ2-6
TGTGCCAGCGGCAAAAGGACTAGCGGGTCCCGGGAGACCCAGTACTTC	CASGKRTSGSRETQYF	TRBD2	NA	TRBV7-8	TRBJ2-5
TGTGCCAGCACCGAGACTAGTAAGCTGTTCTTC	CASTETSKLFF	NA	few	TRBV28	TRBJ2-1
TGTGCCAGCAGCTTAAGCGGGAGTCATGGGAATGAGCAGTTCTTC	CASSLSGSHGNEQFF	TRBD2	few	TRBV7-3	TRBJ2-1
TGTGCCGCGGGCCGCGCGCAGTTCTTC	CAAGRAQFF	NA	NA	TRBV28	TRBJ2-1
TGTGCCAGCAGCTTAGCGCAGAGCGGGCTCGCCCAGTACTTC	CASSLAQSGLAQYF	NA	NA	TRBV7-2	TRBJ2-5
TGCGCCAGCAGCCCGGGACACGGATTAGATACGCAGTATTTT	CASSPGHGLDTQYF	NA	NA	TRBV4-1	TRBJ2-3
TGTGCCAGCAGCACCCGACTAGCGGGCCAAGAGACCCAGTACTTC	CASSTRLAGQETQYF	TRBD2	NA	TRBV9	TRBJ2-5
TGTGCCAGCAGTCTACAGGGGTACACTGAAGCTTTCTTT	CASSLQGYTEAFF	TRBD1	NA	TRBV7-2	TRBJ1-1
TGTGCCTGGAGTGCCTCCCAGGGGCAGCCCCAGCATTTT	CAWSASQGQPQHF	NA	NA	TRBV30	TRBJ1-5
TGTGCCAGCAGTGCACAAGCGGCGGCCGTGGATACGCAGTATTTT	CASSAQAAAVDTQYF	NA	NA	TRBV6-1	TRBJ2-3
TGTGCCAGCAGCTTGATAGGGGTTGGGAATCAGCCCCAGCATTTT	CASSLIGVGNQPQHF	NA	NA	TRBV7-2	TRBJ1-5
TGTGCCAGCGGGCGGGAGGGGTACGAGCAGTACTTC	CASGREGYEQYF	TRBD2	NA	TRBV28	TRBJ2-7
TGTGCCAGCCGTCGGACAGGGAACATGGACAATGAGCAGTTCTTC	CASRRTGNMDNEQFF	TRBD1	few	TRBV18	TRBJ2-1
TGTGCCAGCAGGGGCAGTCCCTACGAGCAGTACTTC	CASRGSPYEQYF	NA	NA	TRBV6-5	TRBJ2-7
TGCGCCAGCAGCTCCTGGGGAGGCAGATTAGCCAAAAACATTCAGTACTTC	CASSSWGGRLAKNIQYF	NA	NA	TRBV5-1	TRBJ2-4
TGTGCCTGGAGTGGGGCCTCTGGAAACACCATATATTTT	CAWSGASGNTIYF	NA	few	TRBV30	TRBJ1-3
TGTGCCAGCAGCACTTCGGGAGCGCTAACCTTC	CASSTSGALTF	NA	NA	TRBV7-3	TRBJ1-2
TGTGCCAGTAGAAACAGGGGGGGAGCTGTTAATGAGCAGTTCTTC	CASRNRGGAVNEQFF	NA	NA	TRBV19	TRBJ2-1
TGTGCCAGCAGCTTAGCAGGGGGTAATGAAAAACTGTTTTTT	CASSLAGGNEKLFF	NA	NA	TRBV7-9	TRBJ1-4
TGTGCCAGCAGCACTAGCGGGAGCTATGAGCAGTTCTTC	CASSTSGSYEQFF	TRBD2	NA	TRBV28	TRBJ2-1
TGTGCCAGCAGCTTAGAACCTAGAGATACGCAGTATTTT	CASSLEPRDTQYF	NA	NA	TRBV7-9	TRBJ2-3
TGTGCCAGCAGCTTCACTATCAAGATTGGGAATCAGCCCCAGCATTTT	CASSFTIKIGNQPQHF	NA	NA	TRBV28	TRBJ1-5
TGTGCCTGGAAATTAGGGTGGACCTCGGACAGTACGGATCAGCCCCAGCATTTT	CAWKLGWTSDSTDQPQHF	NA	few	TRBV30	TRBJ1-5